The 26 T cell receptor beta chains listed next were all sequenced from one sample in a study of identifying expanded T cells in peripheral blood. Sequencing was performed with immunoSEQ multiplex PCR; in TCRdb, only in-frame clones are kept and a portion is missing. The table includes around 78,000 clones, 84% detected once. Sequenced sample: blood. These receptors were obtained from a person aged 18-70 years in good health.

V and J are TRBV25-1 and TRBJ1-5; TRBD1 matches at 7 bases. The CDR3 has 14 residues. The germline CDR1 and CDR2 sequences are MGHDK and SYGVNS. V trimming: 8 bases; J trimming: 9 bases; junction bases outside the gene matches: 13. CDR3 sequence reads: CASPTGSYNGPQHF. CDR3 coding DNA: TGTGCCAGCCCGACAGGGAGTTACAATGGGCCCCAGCATTTT.

V usage is TRBV9 and J usage is TRBJ2-3, with D tentatively TRBD1 or TRBD2 (5 bases each). Germline values: CDR1 SGDLS, CDR2 YYNGEE. Trimming took 4 bases from V and 0 from J, leaving 27 bases between them. The CDR3 covers 20 residues. The CDR3 spells CASSHTPGTAPPASTDTQYF. The CDR3 DNA reads as TGTGCCAGCAGCCACACCCCCGGGACGGCTCCTCCGGCTAGCACAGATACGCAGTATTTT.

V gene TRBV6-1 combines with J gene TRBJ2-7, with 8 bases identical to TRBD1. V shed 9 bases and J 3 bases; nucleotides not matched to a gene: 7. Looked up from germline, CDR1 is MNHNS and CDR2 is SASEGT. The CDR3 extends over 13 amino acids. CDR3 protein: CASLDRADYEQYF. The DNA of the CDR3 is TGTGCCAGTCTGGACAGGGCGGACTACGAGCAGTACTTC.

The gene calls are TRBV7-2 and TRBJ2-1; maybe TRBD2 (6 bases). V was shortened by 2 bases and J by 9 bases, with 17 bases between the two germline ends. Germline CDR1 is SGHTA and CDR2 is FQGNSA. The CDR3 is 15 amino acids. Here the CDR3 reads CASSLYSWGVSEQFF. CDR3 bases: TGTGCCAGCAGCTTATACTCGTGGGGGGTGAGTGAGCAGTTCTTC.

The rearrangement links TRBV6-5 to TRBJ1-5; D perhaps matches TRBD1 (6 bases). This CDR3 has 14 amino acids. Germline V CDR1 and CDR2: MNHEY, SVGAGI. V dropped 6 bases and J dropped 6 bases, with 15 bases sitting between them. The chain's CDR3 is CASRPGQIAQPQHF. CDR3 bases: TGTGCCAGCAGACCCGGACAGATTGCTCAGCCCCAGCATTTT.

The chain joins TRBV28 to TRBJ2-7; D is ambiguous. Trimming pared 6 bases from V and 2 bases from J, leaving 5 bases between. The CDR3 consists of 11 residues. Per the germline V gene, CDR1 is MDHEN and CDR2 is SYDVKM. CDR3 sequence (DNA): TGTGCCAGCAGGGTCACCTACGAGCAGTACTTC. Encoded protein: CASRVTYEQYF. Full variable domain (missing parts from reference TRBV28 and TRBJ2-7): DVKVTQSSRYLVKRTGEKVFLECVQDMDHENMFWYRQDPGLGLRLIYFSYDVKMKEKGDIPEGYSVSREKKERFSLILESASTNQTSMYLCASRVTYEQYFGPGTRLTVT.

This clone was observed many times. The chain employs TRBV28 and TRBJ1-5, with 8 bases identical to TRBD1. J was trimmed by 0 bases and V by 10 bases; bases with no gene match: 11. The CDR3 runs 16 residues. CDR1 MDHEN and CDR2 SYDVKM come from the germline V gene. The CDR3 here is CAILGQGGDSNQPQHF. The CDR3 DNA sequence: TGTGCCATCCTCGGACAGGGAGGGGATAGCAATCAGCCCCAGCATTTT.

The chain joins TRBV4-3 to TRBJ2-2, with D perhaps TRBD2 (6 bases). V was clipped by 2 bases and J by 6 bases, with 13 bases between them. The germline V gene has CDR1 LGHNA and CDR2 YSLEER. This CDR3 is built from 15 residues. The CDR3 spells CASSQNTGSAGELFF. CDR3 bases: TGCGCCAGCAGCCAAAATACCGGGAGCGCCGGGGAGCTGTTTTTT.

This clone was counted once. The V and J genes are TRBV4-3 and TRBJ2-2; the D is unclear. This CDR3 is 13 amino acids long. CDR1 and CDR2 (germline): LGHNA, YSLEER. Trimming shortened V by 0 bases and J by 7 bases, and 6 bases separated the two germline ends. The CDR3 DNA sequence: TGCGCCAGCAGCCAAGAAACGGGCGGGGAGCTGTTTTTT. The encoded protein is CASSQETGGELFF.

The chain combines TRBV28 with TRBJ1-5, with 7 bases that match TRBD1. Germline CDR1 is MDHEN and CDR2 is SYDVKM. There are 15 residues in the CDR3. Trimming at V came to 3 bases and at J to 5 bases, leaving 7 bases not matched to a gene. CDR3 in amino acids: CASSFGTGVYQPQHF. CDR3 nucleotides: TGTGCCAGCAGTTTTGGTACAGGGGTCTATCAGCCCCAGCATTTT.

The rearrangement joins TRBV28 to TRBJ2-7; D may be TRBD1 or TRBD2 (6 bases each). The germline V and J ends were trimmed by 1 base and 6 bases, with 13 bases remaining between them. The V gene's germline CDR1 is MDHEN and CDR2 SYDVKM. CDR3 length: 14 amino acids. The CDR3 reads CASSLLGGRIEQYF. CDR3 coding DNA: TGTGCCAGCAGTTTATTAGGGGGGCGGATCGAGCAGTACTTC.

This clone showed up just a few times. The chain couples TRBV7-2 to TRBJ1-2; 8 bases are shared with TRBD1. The CDR3 covers 16 residues. With 2 bases clipped from V and 0 bases from J, the junction kept 5 bases outside the gene matches. Germline assignment: CDR1 SGHTA and CDR2 FQGNSA. The CDR3 nucleotides are TGTGCCAGCAGCTTACGGACAGGGTTAGCTAACTATGGCTACACCTTC. This codes for CASSLRTGLANYGYTF.

This chain links TRBV4-1 with TRBJ2-2; no clear D. Trimming removed 1 base at V and 14 bases at J, with 14 bases between. CDR1 and CDR2 from the germline V gene are MGHRA and YSYEKL. The CDR3 runs 13 residues. CDR3 nucleotide sequence: TGCGCCAGCAGCCAAGTGATCCTCGCCACCCTGTTTTTT. It codes for CASSQVILATLFF.

The J gene is TRBJ2-5, the V gene TRBV4-2, with TRBD2 identical over 14 bases. Trimming cost V 5 bases and J 3 bases; bases outside gene matches: 11. Germline CDR1 is LGHNA and CDR2 is YNFKEQ. This CDR3 region has 18 residues. CDR3 sequence: CASSSLGTSGSREETQYF. CDR3 sequence (DNA): TGTGCCAGCAGCTCTCTGGGGACTAGCGGGAGCAGGGAAGAGACCCAGTACTTC.

CDR3 in DNA: TGTGCCAGCAGTCGAGGGGGGCGGGAGTCAGATACGCAGTATTTT. Translated: CASSRGGRESDTQYF. The chain couples TRBV6-5 to TRBJ2-3; D may be TRBD2 (7 bases). V was pared by 5 bases and J by 4 bases, with 16 bases between. This CDR3 has 15 residues. Germline CDR1 is MNHEY and CDR2 is SVGAGI.

This clone appeared once. V is TRBV7-2 and J is TRBJ1-5, with a weak D call TRBD1 (5 bases). The ends were cut back, 1 base at V and 5 bases at J, with 12 bases in the middle. The length of the CDR3 is 15 residues. CDR1 and CDR2 (germline): SGHTA, FQGNSA. The CDR3 sequence is CASSLVGAGDQPQHF. DNA of the CDR3: TGTGCCAGCAGCTTAGTTGGGGCAGGAGATCAGCCCCAGCATTTT.

This clone was detected only a few times. The CDR3 DNA sequence: TGTGCCAGCAGCCTGACGTTGGGGGAGCTGTTTTTT. Translation gives CASSLTLGELFF. The chain joins TRBV11-2 to TRBJ2-2; D remains unclear. CDR3 size: 12 residues. In germline, CDR1 is SGHAT, CDR2 FQNNGV. Between the trimmed V and J ends, which lost 5 bases and 8 bases, there was a span of 9 bases.

The rearrangement joins TRBV23-1 to TRBJ1-5, with 9 bases aligning to TRBD1. TRBV23-1 is an ORF, with its function uncertain. This CDR3 has 14 residues. Unmatched junction bases numbered 6, after V lost 8 bases and J lost 4 bases. DNA for the CDR3: TGCGCCAGCCCCGACAGGGGGAGAAATCAGCCCCAGCATTTT. It yields the protein CASPDRGRNQPQHF.

The chain joins TRBV2 to TRBJ2-2; D is ambiguous. With 5 bases removed from V and 7 bases from J, the gap between germline ends came to 20 bases. This CDR3 is built from 16 residues. Germline V gives CDR1 SNHLY, CDR2 FYNNEI. The CDR3 region is CASSPRRRAEFGELFF. The CDR3 DNA is TGTGCCAGCAGTCCCCGTAGGCGCGCCGAATTCGGGGAGCTGTTTTTT.

The V call is TRBV10-2, the J call TRBJ1-5; D is uncertain. In germline, CDR1 is WSHSY, CDR2 SAAADI. Trimming took off 0 bases at V and 7 bases at J, with 7 bases between the two ends. This CDR3 region has 13 residues. The CDR3 here is CASSESGGQPQHF. The CDR3 DNA reads TGCGCCAGCAGTGAGTCAGGCGGCCAGCCCCAGCATTTT.

The chain is built from TRBV27 and TRBJ2-3; 7 positions agree with TRBD2. This CDR3 has 15 residues. The V gene's germline CDR1 is MNHEY and CDR2 SMNVEV (reference sequence). The J segment lost 5 bases and the V segment lost 2 bases, leaving 7 bases of the junction unmatched. CDR3 sequence: CASSLRREWRDTQYF. The DNA of the CDR3 is TGTGCCAGCAGTTTAAGGCGGGAGTGGAGAGATACGCAGTATTTT.

The rearrangement links TRBV9 to TRBJ2-1; D is possibly TRBD2 (5 bases). Germline V CDR1 and CDR2: SGDLS, YYNGEE. The CDR3 consists of 15 residues. V was clipped by 3 bases and J by 0 bases, with 10 bases between them. The CDR3 DNA reads TGTGCCAGCAGCGAGGCGGGTATCTCCTACAATGAGCAGTTCTTC. This gives the protein CASSEAGISYNEQFF. Based on the CDR3 plus reference TRBV9 and TRBJ2-1, the full variable domain is DSGVTQTPKHLITATGQRVTLRCSPRSGDLSVYWYQQSLDQGLQFLIQYYNGEERAKGNILERFSAQQFPDLHSELNLSSLELGDSALYFCASSEAGISYNEQFFGPGTRLTVL.

This chain uses TRBV30 with TRBJ1-1; 7 positions agree with TRBD1. V was clipped by 4 bases and J by 5 bases; unmatched bases: 13. This CDR3 is built from 15 residues. Germline-derived CDR1 and CDR2 are GTSNPN and SVGIG (reference sequence). CDR3 DNA sequence: TGTGCCTGGAATAGTGCTGGGGACAGAGGAACTGAAGCTTTCTTT. This sequence encodes CAWNSAGDRGTEAFF.

V usage is TRBV6-1 and J usage is TRBJ2-5, with D uncertain. Trimming stripped 8 bases from V and 5 bases from J, with 15 bases between. The germline CDR1 and CDR2 sequences are MNHNS and SASEGT. The CDR3 spans 13 residues. In nucleotides, the CDR3 is TGTGCCAGCTGGAGACCCGAAGGGGAGACCCAGTACTTC. This sequence encodes CASWRPEGETQYF.

This clone was detected once. This chain links TRBV7-2 with TRBJ1-4; the match to TRBD1 covers 8 bases. This CDR3 has 14 residues. Germline trimming cut 4 bases from V and 4 bases from J; bases unmatched to any gene: 2. Germline CDR1 is SGHTA and CDR2 is FQGNSA. The chain's CDR3 is CASSYGQGNEKLFF. Written as DNA, the CDR3 is TGTGCCAGCAGCTATGGACAGGGTAATGAAAAACTGTTTTTT.

J is TRBJ1-5 and V is TRBV6-5; D unclear. V was trimmed by 0 bases and J by 10 bases, leaving 13 bases between them. CDR3 length: 14 residues. Germline CDR1 and CDR2: MNHEY and SVGAGI. The CDR3 DNA is TGTGCCAGCAGTTACTCGGTGTCGGGGAACCCCCAGCATTTT. Its protein product is CASSYSVSGNPQHF.